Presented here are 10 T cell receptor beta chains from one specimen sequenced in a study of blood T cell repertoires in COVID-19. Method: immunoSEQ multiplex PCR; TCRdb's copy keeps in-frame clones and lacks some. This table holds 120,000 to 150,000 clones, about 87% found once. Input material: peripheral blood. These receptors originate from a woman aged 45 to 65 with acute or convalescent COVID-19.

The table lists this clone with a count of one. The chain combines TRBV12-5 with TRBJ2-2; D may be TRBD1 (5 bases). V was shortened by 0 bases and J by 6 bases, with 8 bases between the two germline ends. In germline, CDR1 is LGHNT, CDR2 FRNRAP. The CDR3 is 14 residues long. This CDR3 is CASGLVWTSGELFF. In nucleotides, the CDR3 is TGTGCTAGTGGTTTGGTGTGGACATCCGGGGAGCTGTTTTTT.

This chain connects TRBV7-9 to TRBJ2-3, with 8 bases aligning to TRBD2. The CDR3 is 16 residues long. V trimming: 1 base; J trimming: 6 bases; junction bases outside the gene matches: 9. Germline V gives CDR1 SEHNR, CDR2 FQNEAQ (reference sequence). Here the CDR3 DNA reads TGTGCCAGCAGCTTAGGCTCTAGCGGGTGGACGGATACGCAGTATTTT. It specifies CASSLGSSGWTDTQYF.

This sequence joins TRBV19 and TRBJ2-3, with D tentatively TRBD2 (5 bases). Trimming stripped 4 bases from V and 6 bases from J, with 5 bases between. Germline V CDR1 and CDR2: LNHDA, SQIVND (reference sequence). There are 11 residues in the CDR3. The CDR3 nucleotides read TGTGCCAGTAGTAGCGGGGATACGCAGTATTTT. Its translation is CASSSGDTQYF.

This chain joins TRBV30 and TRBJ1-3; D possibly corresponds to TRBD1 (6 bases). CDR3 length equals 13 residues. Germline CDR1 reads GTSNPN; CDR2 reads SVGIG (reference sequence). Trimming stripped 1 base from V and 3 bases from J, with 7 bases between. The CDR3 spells CAWSGGLGNTIYF. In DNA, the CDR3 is TGTGCCTGGAGTGGGGGGCTTGGAAACACCATATATTTT.

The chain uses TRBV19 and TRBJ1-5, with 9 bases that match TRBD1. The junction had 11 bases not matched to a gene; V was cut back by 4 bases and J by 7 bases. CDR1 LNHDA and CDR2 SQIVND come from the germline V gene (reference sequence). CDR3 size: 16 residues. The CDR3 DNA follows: TGTGCCAGTAGTAGGGGGGGACAGGGAGTCGGCCAGCCCCAGCATTTT. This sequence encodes CASSRGGQGVGQPQHF.

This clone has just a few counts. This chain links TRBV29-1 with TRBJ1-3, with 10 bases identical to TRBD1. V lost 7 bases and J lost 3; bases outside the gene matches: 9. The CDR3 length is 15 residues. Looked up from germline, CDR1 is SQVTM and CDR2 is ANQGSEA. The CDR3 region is CSAVDRGNFGNTIYF. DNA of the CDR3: TGCAGCGCCGTGGACAGGGGGAACTTTGGAAACACCATATATTTT.

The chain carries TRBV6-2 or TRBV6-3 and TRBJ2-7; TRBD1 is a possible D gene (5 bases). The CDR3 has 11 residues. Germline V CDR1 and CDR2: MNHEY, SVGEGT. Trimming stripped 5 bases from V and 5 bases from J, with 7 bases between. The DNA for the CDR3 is TGTGCCAGCAGTCAGGGTCACGAGCAGTACTTC. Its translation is CASSQGHEQYF.

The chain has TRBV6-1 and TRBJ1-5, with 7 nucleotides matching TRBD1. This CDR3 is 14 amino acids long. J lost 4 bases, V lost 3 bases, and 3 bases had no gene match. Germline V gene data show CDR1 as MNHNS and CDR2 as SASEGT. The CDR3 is CASSDPTGNQPQHF. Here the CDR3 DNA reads TGTGCCAGCAGTGACCCGACAGGGAATCAGCCCCAGCATTTT.

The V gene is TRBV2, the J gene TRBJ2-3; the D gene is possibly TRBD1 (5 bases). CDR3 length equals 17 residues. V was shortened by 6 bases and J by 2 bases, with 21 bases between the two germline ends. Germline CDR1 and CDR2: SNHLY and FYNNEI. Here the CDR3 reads CASSDQSTGYFTDTQYF. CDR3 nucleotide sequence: TGTGCCAGCAGCGACCAATCCACAGGATATTTCACAGATACGCAGTATTTT. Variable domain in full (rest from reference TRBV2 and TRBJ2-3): EPEVTQTPSHQVTQMGQEVILRCVPISNHLYFYWYRQILGQKVEFLVSFYNNEISEKSEIFDDQFSVERPDGSNFTLKIRSTKLEDSAMYFCASSDQSTGYFTDTQYFGPGTRLTVL.

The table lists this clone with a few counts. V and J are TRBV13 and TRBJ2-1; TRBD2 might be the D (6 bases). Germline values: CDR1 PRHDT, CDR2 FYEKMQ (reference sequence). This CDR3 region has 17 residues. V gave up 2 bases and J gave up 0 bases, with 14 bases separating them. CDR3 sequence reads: CASSLSIAESSYNEQFF. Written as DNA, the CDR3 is TGTGCCAGCAGCTTATCCATAGCGGAGAGCTCCTACAATGAGCAGTTCTTC. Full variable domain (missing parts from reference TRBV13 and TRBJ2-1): AAGVIQSPRHLIKEKRETATLKCYPIPRHDTVYWYQQGPGQDPQFLISFYEKMQSDKGSIPDRFSAQQFSDYHSELNMSSLELGDSALYFCASSLSIAESSYNEQFFGPGTRLTVL.